This TCR beta chain was retrieved from a study of neurological immune-mediated disorders. Trimming took 2 bases from V and 0 from J, leaving 9 bases between them. Germline-derived CDR1 and CDR2 are SGHTS and YDEGEE. The CDR3 consists of 14 residues. For the unsorted libraries, 2 million PBMCs stored at -80 C served as input. The table lists this clonotype with many counts. Each CDR3 protein is one row after TCRdb ran MiXCR on the 5' RACE reads. The profile covers approximately 100,000 distinct CDR3 sequences, with roughly 3.5% appearing a single time and 2.9% taken by the ten largest. V and J are TRBV5-8 and TRBJ2-7, with TRBD1 as a possible D gene (6 bases). This clonotype was obtained from a woman in her forties or fifties with multiple sclerosis. The sequenced sample was PBMCs. The CDR3 sequence is CASSFTGFSYEQYF. The CDR3 DNA is TGTGCCAGCAGCTTTACAGGGTTCTCCTACGAGCAGTACTTC. Full variable domain (remainder filled in from reference TRBV5-8 and TRBJ2-7): EAGVTQSPTHLIKTRGQQATLRCSPISGHTSVYWYQQALGLGLQFLLWYDEGEERNRGNFPPRFSGRQFPNYSSELNVNALELEDSALYLCASSFTGFSYEQYFGPGTRLTVT.